The 27 T cell receptor beta chains below all came from one sample that was sequenced in a study of T-cell reconstitution after alpha-beta-depleted transplantation in children. Unique molecular identifiers were used in preparing the TCRbeta library. Using its own MiXCR run on the PCR reads, TCRdb lists one record per CDR3 protein. This table has some 72,000 distinct CDR3 sequences, 7% to 8% appearing once. The sample here was PBMCs from the stem cell graft donor, taken from the stem cell graft. The source of these receptors is a human donor who donated a stem cell graft to a child with acute lymphoblastic leukemia.

The chain links TRBV19 to TRBJ2-7, with 7 bases identical to TRBD1. From germline, CDR1 is LNHDA and CDR2 SQIVND (reference sequence). The CDR3 spans 16 residues. V was pared by 6 bases and J by 5 bases, with 16 bases of the junction left unmatched. The CDR3 sequence: CASRETFDRDVDEQYF. CDR3 DNA: TGTGCCAGTAGGGAAACTTTCGACAGGGACGTCGACGAGCAGTACTTC.

This clonotype has a count of ten or more. This chain links TRBV6-1 with TRBJ2-5, with unresolved D. Per the germline V gene, CDR1 is MNHNS and CDR2 is SASEGT. Trimming removed 9 bases at V and 3 bases at J, with 5 bases between. The length of the CDR3 is 10 residues. CDR3 region: CASREETQYF. The CDR3 DNA sequence: TGTGCCAGTAGGGAAGAGACCCAGTACTTC.

V and J are TRBV5-4 and TRBJ1-6; tentative D call: TRBD1 (5 bases). Germline CDR1 and CDR2: SGHNT and YYREEE (reference sequence). Trimming cost V 4 bases and J 8 bases, with 7 bases left between them. This CDR3 is built from 12 residues. Here the CDR3 DNA reads TGTGCCAGCAGCCGGGACCATTCACCCCTCCACTTT. Its protein is CASSRDHSPLHF.

This chain's CDR3 is CASSMSDTHGTIYF. The CDR3, as DNA: TGTGCCAGCAGCATGTCGGACACCCATGGAACCATATATTTT. The V gene is TRBV12-3 or TRBV12-4, the J gene TRBJ1-3, with a tentative D call TRBD1 (5 bases). The V end was cut by 6 bases, the J end by 10 bases, with 19 bases between. The CDR3 spans 14 residues.

This clonotype was seen ten or more times. The chain is built from TRBV24-1 and TRBJ2-3; 10 bases line up with TRBD2. Trimming at V came to 4 bases and at J to 5 bases, leaving 2 bases not matched to a gene. CDR1 and CDR2 (germline): KGHDR, SFDVKD. CDR3 length equals 14 residues. CDR3 DNA sequence: TGTGCCACCAGTGAAGCGGGGGGGCGAGATACGCAGTATTTT. This encodes CATSEAGGRDTQYF.

The CDR3 loop reads CCSRDLFSGGSSYEQYF. The CDR3 DNA reads TGCTGCTCTAGAGATCTCTTCTCAGGGGGCAGCTCCTACGAGCAGTACTTC. The chain is built from TRBV20-1 and TRBJ2-7; 8 bases line up with TRBD1. Germline V CDR1 and CDR2: DFQATT, SNEGSKA (reference sequence). The CDR3 loop spans 17 amino acids.

This clonotype was picked up a small number of times. The chain links TRBV5-1 to TRBJ2-1; D gene ambiguous. The V gene's germline CDR1 is SGHRS and CDR2 YFSETQ. V was trimmed by 4 bases and J by 5 bases, leaving 7 bases between them. The CDR3 runs 12 residues. CDR3 coding DNA: TGCGCCAGCAGCGGGTGGGACAATGAGCAGTTCTTC. It encodes CASSGWDNEQFF.

This clonotype has at least ten counts. The chain uses TRBV6-2 or TRBV6-3 and TRBJ2-7; D possibly corresponds to TRBD1 (5 bases). The CDR3 extends over 14 amino acids. Per germline, CDR1 MNHEY and CDR2 SVGEGT. V gave up 6 bases and J gave up 2 bases, with 14 bases separating them. CDR3 sequence reads: CASSAKQVTYEQYF. The CDR3 DNA reads as TGTGCCAGCAGCGCGAAACAGGTTACCTACGAGCAGTACTTC.

This clonotype was counted ten times or more. The genes are TRBV27 and TRBJ1-2; 10 bases line up with TRBD1. This CDR3 has 15 amino acids. Looked up from germline, CDR1 is MNHEY and CDR2 is SMNVEV (reference sequence). V lost 4 bases to trimming and J lost 6 bases; unmatched junction nucleotides: 8. The CDR3 bases are TGTGCCAGCAGTTCCCCCGGGACAGGGGTACATGGCTACACCTTC. It translates to CASSSPGTGVHGYTF.

This clonotype was detected many times. This sequence joins TRBV20-1 and TRBJ1-1; perhaps TRBD1 as D (6 bases). Germline assignment: CDR1 DFQATT and CDR2 SNEGSKA (reference sequence). Trimming stripped 3 bases from V and 3 bases from J, with 11 bases between. The CDR3 consists of 13 residues. The CDR3 DNA reads as TGCAGTGCTAGGGGGGGCCACTACACTGAAGCTTTCTTT. Translation gives CSARGGHYTEAFF.

Ten or more counts support this clonotype. J is TRBJ2-7 and V is TRBV7-6, with unresolved D. This CDR3 is 12 amino acids long. Germline V gene data show CDR1 as SGHVS and CDR2 as FNYEAQ. With 4 bases removed from V and 6 bases from J, the gap between germline ends came to 10 bases. CDR3 amino acids: CASSSPLSEQYF. The CDR3 DNA is TGTGCCAGCAGCTCCCCCCTATCCGAGCAGTACTTC.

About this clonotype itself: At one of its ends the junction is not consistent with the germline gene, which may arise from a read error. The chain recombines TRBV24-1 with TRBJ2-2; D ambiguous. This CDR3 contains 14 residues. Germline V gene lookup returns CDR1 KGHDR and CDR2 SFDVKD. The CDR3 DNA is TGTGCTACCAGTGATTTTAATTCTGACGGGGAGCTGTTTTTT. Translating gives CATSDFNSDGELFF.

This clonotype was recorded many times. The J gene is TRBJ2-7, the V gene TRBV6-2 or TRBV6-3; D is uncertain. This CDR3 spans 11 amino acids. Germline-derived CDR1 and CDR2 are MNHEY and SVGEGT. V shed 6 bases and J shed 2 bases, with 5 bases lying between them. The CDR3 loop is CASSRTYEQYF. The CDR3 DNA is TGTGCCAGCAGCCGGACCTACGAGCAGTACTTC.

A few counts support this clonotype. The gene calls are TRBV6-2 or TRBV6-3 and TRBJ2-2, with TRBD2 identical over 9 bases. The germline CDR1 and CDR2 sequences are MNHEY and SVGEGT. The CDR3 covers 15 residues. Trimming at V came to 6 bases and at J to 1 base, leaving 3 bases not matched to a gene. CDR3 DNA: TGTGCCAGCAGCGGACTAGCGTGGAACACCGGGGAGCTGTTTTTT. The encoded protein is CASSGLAWNTGELFF.

Ten or more counts support this clonotype. J is TRBJ2-7 and V is TRBV4-2; D gene ambiguous. The CDR3 covers 14 residues. The V and J ends lost 4 bases and 1 base respectively, with 11 bases between them. In germline, CDR1 is LGHNA, CDR2 YNFKEQ. The CDR3, as DNA: TGTGCCAGCAGCCTAGAACAGTCGTCCTACGAGCAGTACTTC. As protein: CASSLEQSSYEQYF.

This clonotype occurred many times. The chain combines TRBV7-2 with TRBJ2-1; TRBD2 agrees at 12 bases. The V and J ends lost 2 bases and 7 bases, in that order; junction bases with no gene match: 9. This CDR3 comprises 17 residues. Germline CDR1 is SGHTA and CDR2 is FQGNSA. CDR3: CASSLRASGGAGNEQFF. In DNA form, the CDR3 reads TGTGCCAGCAGCTTACGGGCTAGCGGGGGGGCAGGGAATGAGCAGTTCTTC.

Many counts were recorded for this clonotype. The chain has TRBV5-1 and TRBJ2-7; D gene unclear. The CDR3 covers 12 residues. With 1 base removed from V and 0 bases from J, the gap between germline ends came to 2 bases. The germline CDR1 and CDR2 sequences are SGHRS and YFSETQ. The CDR3 nucleotides are TGCGCCAGCAGCTTGCCCTCCTACGAGCAGTACTTC. This encodes CASSLPSYEQYF. The variable domain in full, completed from reference TRBV5-1 and TRBJ2-7, reads KAGVTQTPRYLIKTRGQQVTLSCSPISGHRSVSWYQQTPGQGLQFLFEYFSETQRNKGNFPGRFSGRQFSNSRSEMNVSTLELGDSALYLCASSLPSYEQYFGPGTRLTVT.

Ten or more counts support this clonotype. This chain uses TRBV11-1 with TRBJ2-1, with 8 bases identical to TRBD2. Germline V gives CDR1 SGHAT, CDR2 FQDESV (reference sequence). The CDR3 has 16 amino acids. V trimming: 0 bases; J trimming: 2 bases; junction bases outside the gene matches: 3. DNA for the CDR3: TGTGCCAGCAGCTTAGCCGGCGGGAGGCCCTACAATGAGCAGTTCTTC. Amino acids: CASSLAGGRPYNEQFF.

The table lists this clonotype with many counts. The V and J genes are TRBV2 and TRBJ1-2; 9 bases align to TRBD1. Trimming removed 7 bases from V and 8 bases from J; junction bases left unmatched: 11. Germline V gene data show CDR1 as SNHLY and CDR2 as FYNNEI. The CDR3 has 14 residues. CDR3 sequence reads: CASTPTGTGNGYTF. As DNA, the CDR3 is TGTGCCAGCACCCCAACCGGGACAGGGAACGGCTACACCTTC.

The table lists this clonotype with many counts. The CDR3 protein is CSVAGRLIDEQFF. The CDR3 coding sequence is TGCAGCGTTGCGGGACGTTTGATTGATGAGCAGTTCTTC. The rearrangement links TRBV29-1 to TRBJ2-1, with D perhaps TRBD1 or TRBD2 (5 bases each). Trimming shortened V by 4 bases and J by 8 bases, and 15 bases separated the two germline ends. Germline V gene data show CDR1 as SQVTM and CDR2 as ANQGSEA. This CDR3 spans 13 amino acids.

This clonotype was detected ten times or more. The chain has TRBV7-2 and TRBJ1-1, with a weak D call TRBD1 (5 bases). Germline lookup yields CDR1 SGHTA and CDR2 FQGNSA. V lost 1 base to trimming and J lost 6 bases, with 9 bases between them. This CDR3 comprises 13 residues. The CDR3 loop is CASSLEWGPEAFF. CDR3 bases: TGTGCCAGCAGCTTAGAGTGGGGACCTGAAGCTTTCTTT. The full variable domain, completed using reference TRBV7-2 and TRBJ1-1, is GAGVSQSPSNKVTEKGKDVELRCDPISGHTALYWYRQSLGQGLEFLIYFQGNSAPDKSGLPSDRFSAERTGGSVSTLTIQRTQQEDSAVYLCASSLEWGPEAFFGQGTRLTVV.

This clonotype was seen repeatedly, ten times or more. The rearrangement joins TRBV29-1 to TRBJ2-7; tentative D call: TRBD1 (6 bases). This CDR3 comprises 11 residues. Trimming took 3 bases from V and 6 from J, leaving 9 bases between them. CDR1 is SQVTM, CDR2 ANQGSEA, per germline. In DNA, the CDR3 is TGCAGCGTTGATCACAGGGCCGAGCAGTACTTC. Its translation: CSVDHRAEQYF.

This clonotype was counted between two and nine times. DNA for the CDR3: TGTGCCAGCAGCTTGGACAGGGGCCGGGAGCAGTACTTC. This gives the protein CASSLDRGREQYF. This chain uses TRBV11-2 with TRBJ2-7; TRBD1 agrees at 9 bases. Germline lookup yields CDR1 SGHAT and CDR2 FQNNGV. This CDR3 is 13 amino acids long. The V and J ends lost 3 bases and 7 bases, in that order; junction bases with no gene match: 4.

This chain uses TRBV6-4 with TRBJ2-3; a weak D match, TRBD2 (5 bases). The CDR3 has 13 amino acids. In germline, CDR1 is MRHNA, CDR2 SNTAGT. V was trimmed by 4 bases and J by 3 bases, leaving 8 bases between them. CDR3 nucleotide sequence: TGTGCCAGCAGTGCTTCGGGAACAGATACGCAGTATTTT. It is translated as CASSASGTDTQYF.

This clonotype was recorded many times. The chain is built from TRBV5-6 and TRBJ1-1; 10 bases align to TRBD1. CDR3 size: 17 residues. CDR1 is SGHDT, CDR2 YYEEEE, per germline. Trimming removed 1 base from V and 4 bases from J; junction bases left unmatched: 10. The CDR3 sequence: CASSLPGTGVTGTEAFF. CDR3 sequence (DNA): TGTGCCAGCAGCTTGCCCGGGACAGGGGTAACGGGCACTGAAGCTTTCTTT.

This rearrangement joins TRBV5-8 to TRBJ1-4; D remains unclear. Germline-derived CDR1 and CDR2 are SGHTS and YDEGEE. V lost 0 bases and J 4 bases, leaving 16 bases between the germline ends. The CDR3 is 17 amino acids. CDR3 amino acids: CASSLAIRVSSNEKLFF. The CDR3 DNA reads as TGTGCCAGCAGCTTGGCGATCCGGGTCTCAAGTAATGAAAAACTGTTTTTT.

The sample holds many counts of this clonotype. This chain joins TRBV7-6 and TRBJ2-3; D call uncertain. V was pared by 5 bases and J by 2 bases, with 14 bases between. This CDR3 spans 15 amino acids. CDR1 SGHVS and CDR2 FNYEAQ come from the germline V gene. The CDR3 loop reads CASSHIFGDTDTQYF. DNA for the CDR3: TGTGCCAGCAGCCATATTTTTGGTGACACAGATACGCAGTATTTT.